Listed below are T cell receptor beta chains from one sample, sequenced in a study of Graves' ophthalmopathy and Graves' hyperthyroidism. TCRdb re-called the multiplex PCR reads through MiXCR, storing one row per CDR3 protein. Here the sample spans under 250,000 distinct CDR3 sequences, around a fifth being singletons. Sequences were obtained from peripheral blood. The receptors originated from a woman aged 45 to 65 with Graves' ophthalmopathy. Each CDR3 is given with its conserved first and last residue. The D gene is left open where the match is weak. Size tells how often a clone was seen (once, few, many) or the class of an expanded clone, and some rows leave it out.

TRBV28	many	TRBJ1-2	NA	TGTGCCACCGGGGAATTCGGCTACACCTTC	CATGEFGYTF
TRBV29-1	NA	TRBJ2-5	NA	TGCAGCGTTGCGAGGCAGGGTGTAGGGGAGACCCAGTACTTC	CSVARQGVGETQYF
TRBV30	few	TRBJ2-2	NA	TGTGCCTGGAGTGTACTGCGAACCGGGGAGCTGTTTTTT	CAWSVLRTGELFF
TRBV6-1	many	TRBJ2-2	NA	TGTGCCAGCGGGAGGAAGGGCACCGGGGAGCTGTTTTTT	CASGRKGTGELFF
TRBV5-5	few	TRBJ2-7	TRBD2	TGTGCCAGCAGCTTGGGCTCCAGCGGGACGGTCGAGCAGTACTTC	CASSLGSSGTVEQYF
TRBV2	NA	TRBJ2-2	NA	TGTGCCAGCACCGAAAAGGTAGCAATTCCCGGGGAGCTGTTTTTT	CASTEKVAIPGELFF
TRBV19	many	TRBJ1-1	NA	TGTGCCACCACCAGTGCTGGGGGGTTTGAAAACACTGAAGCTTTCTTT	CATTSAGGFENTEAFF
TRBV15	many	TRBJ2-7	NA	TGTGCCACCAGCAGAGATCGGAACTCCTACGAGCAGTACTTC	CATSRDRNSYEQYF
TRBV7-2	NA	TRBJ1-5	NA	TGTGCCAGCAGCTTACCTGGTAGCAATCAGCCCCAGCATTTT	CASSLPGSNQPQHF
TRBV28	few	TRBJ2-7	NA	TGTGCCAGCAGTTTGGGCAGGGCCAAGCAGGACTTC	CASSLGRAKQDF
TRBV4-1	many	TRBJ1-3	NA	TGCGCCAGCAGCCAGTTCAGCTCTGGAAACACCATATATTTT	CASSQFSSGNTIYF
TRBV5-1	many	TRBJ1-1	TRBD1	TGCGCCAGCAGCCCGTCGGGACAGGGGGACACTGAAGCTTTCTTT	CASSPSGQGDTEAFF
TRBV7-9	many	TRBJ1-2	TRBD1	TGTGCCAGCAGCTTGCCGGGACAGGGGAACTATGGCTACACCTTC	CASSLPGQGNYGYTF
TRBV10-3	NA	TRBJ2-4	NA	TGTGCCACCTCCCCCCTGGAGCAACTAGCCAAAAACATTCAGTACTTC	CATSPLEQLAKNIQYF
TRBV6-2/TRBV6-3	many	TRBJ2-7	NA	TGTGCCAGCAGTTACGGGACGGTGAGCTCCTACGAGCAGTACTTC	CASSYGTVSSYEQYF
TRBV3-1	many	TRBJ2-5	NA	TGTGCCAGCAGCCTAATAGGGACCCAGTACTTC	CASSLIGTQYF
TRBV28	many	TRBJ2-7	TRBD1	TGTGCCAGTTGGGACAGGGATCCCTACGAGCAGTACTTC	CASWDRDPYEQYF
TRBV25-1	many	TRBJ2-7	NA	TGTGCCAGCAAACAGACAGGGAGGCACGAGCAGTACTTC	CASKQTGRHEQYF
TRBV5-1	many	TRBJ1-1	TRBD1	TGCGCCAGCAGCGCACGGACAGGGACCATGAACACTGAAGCTTTCTTT	CASSARTGTMNTEAFF
TRBV4-1	few	TRBJ2-3	NA	TGCGCCAGCAGCCAAGAGGGGGGTGGGACAGATACGCAGTATTTT	CASSQEGGGTDTQYF
TRBV28	NA	TRBJ1-1	NA	TGTGCCAGCAGGGCCGAGACAGCGCAAGCTTTCTTT	CASRAETAQAFF
TRBV6-5	many	TRBJ2-2	NA	TGTGCCACCCAGAAGGCAGCAGACACCGGGGAGCTGTTTTTT	CATQKAADTGELFF
TRBV2	NA	TRBJ1-2	NA	TGTGCCAGCAGGGGACAACCCCAAGGTCTTGGCTACACCTTC	CASRGQPQGLGYTF
TRBV24-1	NA	TRBJ2-2	TRBD1	TGTGCCACCAGCCAAACAGGGGGTCGGACCGGGGAGCTGTTTTTT	CATSQTGGRTGELFF
TRBV27	many	TRBJ2-7	TRBD1	TGTGCCAGCAGCCCTTCGACAGGGGGTACCTACGAGCAGTACTTC	CASSPSTGGTYEQYF
TRBV12-3/TRBV12-4	NA	TRBJ1-6	NA	TGTGCCAGCAGTCCAGGCTCCCGCTTTAATTCACCCCTCCACTTT	CASSPGSRFNSPLHF
TRBV30	many	TRBJ1-2	NA	TGTGCCTGGAGTATAACACTGACACCGCGCTATGGCTACACCTTC	CAWSITLTPRYGYTF
TRBV18	once	TRBJ2-5	NA	TGTGCCAGCTCACCAGCGGACCGGGAGACCCAGTACTTC	CASSPADRETQYF
TRBV28	many	TRBJ1-5	NA	TGTGCCAGCAGCTATAGGGCCAGGCGGATGTGGAGCAATCAGCCCCAGCATTTT	CASSYRARRMWSNQPQHF
TRBV2	many	TRBJ1-5	NA	TGTGCCAGCAACTGGGACCAGGAGGGCAATCAGCCCCAGCATTTT	CASNWDQEGNQPQHF
TRBV7-2	many	TRBJ2-2	NA	TGTGCCAGCAGCTTCGGCGGAGCGAACACCGGGGAGCTGTTTTTT	CASSFGGANTGELFF
TRBV4-2	many	TRBJ2-7	TRBD2	TGTGCCAGCAGCCAAGGACTAGCGGACACTTACGAGCAGTACTTC	CASSQGLADTYEQYF
TRBV20-1	NA	TRBJ1-1	NA	TGCAGTGCTAGCATCGATGGGCGAGGCACTGAAGCTTTCTTT	CSASIDGRGTEAFF
TRBV19	many	TRBJ1-1	NA	TGTGCCAGTAGTATAGTGAGTGGACCTGAAGCTTTCTTT	CASSIVSGPEAFF
TRBV24-1	NA	TRBJ1-2	NA	TGTGCCACCAGTGACGGGGGAGGCAGTGAGAACTATGGCTACACCTTC	CATSDGGGSENYGYTF
TRBV4-1	few	TRBJ2-2	TRBD2	TGCGCCAGCAGCCAACAGACTAGCGGGATCCCCGGGGAGCTGTTTTTT	CASSQQTSGIPGELFF
TRBV30	NA	TRBJ2-6	NA	TGTGCCTGGAAGTTCTGGGGTATTGGGGCCAACGTCCTGACTTTC	CAWKFWGIGANVLTF
TRBV7-6	NA	TRBJ1-5	NA	TGTGCCAGCAGCTTAGCAACAGGCCAGCCCCAGCATTTT	CASSLATGQPQHF
TRBV28	many	TRBJ1-1	NA	TGTGCCAGCAGCACTGACTTGGGGAACACTGAAGCTTTCTTT	CASSTDLGNTEAFF
TRBV28	many	TRBJ2-6	NA	TGTGCCAGCAGTTTAGCAGGGATAGTATCTGGGGCCAACGTCCTGACTTTC	CASSLAGIVSGANVLTF
TRBV20-1	many	TRBJ1-1	NA	TGCAGTGCTAGAGATCGGGGCAAGATGAACACTGAAGCTTTCTTT	CSARDRGKMNTEAFF
TRBV6-5	many	TRBJ2-7	NA	TGTGCCAGCAGTTACGGGCAGGACCTCTCCTACGAGCAGTACTTC	CASSYGQDLSYEQYF
TRBV18	many	TRBJ1-2	NA	TGTGCCAGCTCAAATAGTGCCCGTCCTAACTATGGCTACACCTTC	CASSNSARPNYGYTF
TRBV28	NA	TRBJ1-2	NA	TGTGCCACCTCCCCCAGGAACTATGGCTACACCTTC	CATSPRNYGYTF
TRBV6-1	many	TRBJ2-5	TRBD2	TGTGCCAGCAGTGGACGACTAGCGGGTGTAGAAGAGACCCAGTACTTC	CASSGRLAGVEETQYF
TRBV15	NA	TRBJ2-7	TRBD1	TGTGCCACCAGCTTCAAGGGACAGGGGGCTTACGAGCAGTACTTC	CATSFKGQGAYEQYF
TRBV9	NA	TRBJ1-2	NA	TGTGCCAGCAGCGTAGGCCAGCTCCCCCTTTATGGCTACACCTTC	CASSVGQLPLYGYTF
TRBV28	NA	TRBJ1-1	NA	TGTGCCAGCAGTTCCCGAATTATTCAGGGATCCAACACTGAAGCTTCCTTT	CASSSRIIQGSNTEASF
TRBV10-3	many	TRBJ1-1	TRBD1	TGTGCCACCCGGGACAGCATTCTGCGGCGGACTGAAGCTTTCTTT	CATRDSILRRTEAFF
TRBV28	many	TRBJ2-5	NA	TGTGCCAGCAGTTTAGGGTGGGCCCAGTACTTC	CASSLGWAQYF
TRBV7-2	many	TRBJ2-5	TRBD2	TGTGCCAGCAGCCGGGGACTAGCGGGAGGGGAGGAGACCCAGTACTTC	CASSRGLAGGEETQYF
TRBV9	many	TRBJ1-1	NA	TGTGCCAGCAGCGCCAACCTGGGCTTCTCCGATGAAGCTTTCTTT	CASSANLGFSDEAFF
TRBV2	many	TRBJ2-5	TRBD1	TGTGCCAGCAGTTCGGGACAGGGGGGAGAGACCCAGTACTTC	CASSSGQGGETQYF
TRBV27	many	TRBJ1-5	NA	TGTGCCAGCAGAGATTCAGGGGGCAATCAGCCCCAGCATTTT	CASRDSGGNQPQHF
TRBV24-1	many	TRBJ2-5	NA	TGTGCCACCTCTAGGGTCGGAGAGACCCAGTACTTC	CATSRVGETQYF
TRBV28	NA	TRBJ2-7	NA	TGTGCCAGCAAACAAAAGGGCTACGAGCAGTACTTC	CASKQKGYEQYF
TRBV24-1	many	TRBJ1-2	TRBD1	TGTGCCACCAGTACAGGGGGCGCGGGAGGCTACACCTTC	CATSTGGAGGYTF